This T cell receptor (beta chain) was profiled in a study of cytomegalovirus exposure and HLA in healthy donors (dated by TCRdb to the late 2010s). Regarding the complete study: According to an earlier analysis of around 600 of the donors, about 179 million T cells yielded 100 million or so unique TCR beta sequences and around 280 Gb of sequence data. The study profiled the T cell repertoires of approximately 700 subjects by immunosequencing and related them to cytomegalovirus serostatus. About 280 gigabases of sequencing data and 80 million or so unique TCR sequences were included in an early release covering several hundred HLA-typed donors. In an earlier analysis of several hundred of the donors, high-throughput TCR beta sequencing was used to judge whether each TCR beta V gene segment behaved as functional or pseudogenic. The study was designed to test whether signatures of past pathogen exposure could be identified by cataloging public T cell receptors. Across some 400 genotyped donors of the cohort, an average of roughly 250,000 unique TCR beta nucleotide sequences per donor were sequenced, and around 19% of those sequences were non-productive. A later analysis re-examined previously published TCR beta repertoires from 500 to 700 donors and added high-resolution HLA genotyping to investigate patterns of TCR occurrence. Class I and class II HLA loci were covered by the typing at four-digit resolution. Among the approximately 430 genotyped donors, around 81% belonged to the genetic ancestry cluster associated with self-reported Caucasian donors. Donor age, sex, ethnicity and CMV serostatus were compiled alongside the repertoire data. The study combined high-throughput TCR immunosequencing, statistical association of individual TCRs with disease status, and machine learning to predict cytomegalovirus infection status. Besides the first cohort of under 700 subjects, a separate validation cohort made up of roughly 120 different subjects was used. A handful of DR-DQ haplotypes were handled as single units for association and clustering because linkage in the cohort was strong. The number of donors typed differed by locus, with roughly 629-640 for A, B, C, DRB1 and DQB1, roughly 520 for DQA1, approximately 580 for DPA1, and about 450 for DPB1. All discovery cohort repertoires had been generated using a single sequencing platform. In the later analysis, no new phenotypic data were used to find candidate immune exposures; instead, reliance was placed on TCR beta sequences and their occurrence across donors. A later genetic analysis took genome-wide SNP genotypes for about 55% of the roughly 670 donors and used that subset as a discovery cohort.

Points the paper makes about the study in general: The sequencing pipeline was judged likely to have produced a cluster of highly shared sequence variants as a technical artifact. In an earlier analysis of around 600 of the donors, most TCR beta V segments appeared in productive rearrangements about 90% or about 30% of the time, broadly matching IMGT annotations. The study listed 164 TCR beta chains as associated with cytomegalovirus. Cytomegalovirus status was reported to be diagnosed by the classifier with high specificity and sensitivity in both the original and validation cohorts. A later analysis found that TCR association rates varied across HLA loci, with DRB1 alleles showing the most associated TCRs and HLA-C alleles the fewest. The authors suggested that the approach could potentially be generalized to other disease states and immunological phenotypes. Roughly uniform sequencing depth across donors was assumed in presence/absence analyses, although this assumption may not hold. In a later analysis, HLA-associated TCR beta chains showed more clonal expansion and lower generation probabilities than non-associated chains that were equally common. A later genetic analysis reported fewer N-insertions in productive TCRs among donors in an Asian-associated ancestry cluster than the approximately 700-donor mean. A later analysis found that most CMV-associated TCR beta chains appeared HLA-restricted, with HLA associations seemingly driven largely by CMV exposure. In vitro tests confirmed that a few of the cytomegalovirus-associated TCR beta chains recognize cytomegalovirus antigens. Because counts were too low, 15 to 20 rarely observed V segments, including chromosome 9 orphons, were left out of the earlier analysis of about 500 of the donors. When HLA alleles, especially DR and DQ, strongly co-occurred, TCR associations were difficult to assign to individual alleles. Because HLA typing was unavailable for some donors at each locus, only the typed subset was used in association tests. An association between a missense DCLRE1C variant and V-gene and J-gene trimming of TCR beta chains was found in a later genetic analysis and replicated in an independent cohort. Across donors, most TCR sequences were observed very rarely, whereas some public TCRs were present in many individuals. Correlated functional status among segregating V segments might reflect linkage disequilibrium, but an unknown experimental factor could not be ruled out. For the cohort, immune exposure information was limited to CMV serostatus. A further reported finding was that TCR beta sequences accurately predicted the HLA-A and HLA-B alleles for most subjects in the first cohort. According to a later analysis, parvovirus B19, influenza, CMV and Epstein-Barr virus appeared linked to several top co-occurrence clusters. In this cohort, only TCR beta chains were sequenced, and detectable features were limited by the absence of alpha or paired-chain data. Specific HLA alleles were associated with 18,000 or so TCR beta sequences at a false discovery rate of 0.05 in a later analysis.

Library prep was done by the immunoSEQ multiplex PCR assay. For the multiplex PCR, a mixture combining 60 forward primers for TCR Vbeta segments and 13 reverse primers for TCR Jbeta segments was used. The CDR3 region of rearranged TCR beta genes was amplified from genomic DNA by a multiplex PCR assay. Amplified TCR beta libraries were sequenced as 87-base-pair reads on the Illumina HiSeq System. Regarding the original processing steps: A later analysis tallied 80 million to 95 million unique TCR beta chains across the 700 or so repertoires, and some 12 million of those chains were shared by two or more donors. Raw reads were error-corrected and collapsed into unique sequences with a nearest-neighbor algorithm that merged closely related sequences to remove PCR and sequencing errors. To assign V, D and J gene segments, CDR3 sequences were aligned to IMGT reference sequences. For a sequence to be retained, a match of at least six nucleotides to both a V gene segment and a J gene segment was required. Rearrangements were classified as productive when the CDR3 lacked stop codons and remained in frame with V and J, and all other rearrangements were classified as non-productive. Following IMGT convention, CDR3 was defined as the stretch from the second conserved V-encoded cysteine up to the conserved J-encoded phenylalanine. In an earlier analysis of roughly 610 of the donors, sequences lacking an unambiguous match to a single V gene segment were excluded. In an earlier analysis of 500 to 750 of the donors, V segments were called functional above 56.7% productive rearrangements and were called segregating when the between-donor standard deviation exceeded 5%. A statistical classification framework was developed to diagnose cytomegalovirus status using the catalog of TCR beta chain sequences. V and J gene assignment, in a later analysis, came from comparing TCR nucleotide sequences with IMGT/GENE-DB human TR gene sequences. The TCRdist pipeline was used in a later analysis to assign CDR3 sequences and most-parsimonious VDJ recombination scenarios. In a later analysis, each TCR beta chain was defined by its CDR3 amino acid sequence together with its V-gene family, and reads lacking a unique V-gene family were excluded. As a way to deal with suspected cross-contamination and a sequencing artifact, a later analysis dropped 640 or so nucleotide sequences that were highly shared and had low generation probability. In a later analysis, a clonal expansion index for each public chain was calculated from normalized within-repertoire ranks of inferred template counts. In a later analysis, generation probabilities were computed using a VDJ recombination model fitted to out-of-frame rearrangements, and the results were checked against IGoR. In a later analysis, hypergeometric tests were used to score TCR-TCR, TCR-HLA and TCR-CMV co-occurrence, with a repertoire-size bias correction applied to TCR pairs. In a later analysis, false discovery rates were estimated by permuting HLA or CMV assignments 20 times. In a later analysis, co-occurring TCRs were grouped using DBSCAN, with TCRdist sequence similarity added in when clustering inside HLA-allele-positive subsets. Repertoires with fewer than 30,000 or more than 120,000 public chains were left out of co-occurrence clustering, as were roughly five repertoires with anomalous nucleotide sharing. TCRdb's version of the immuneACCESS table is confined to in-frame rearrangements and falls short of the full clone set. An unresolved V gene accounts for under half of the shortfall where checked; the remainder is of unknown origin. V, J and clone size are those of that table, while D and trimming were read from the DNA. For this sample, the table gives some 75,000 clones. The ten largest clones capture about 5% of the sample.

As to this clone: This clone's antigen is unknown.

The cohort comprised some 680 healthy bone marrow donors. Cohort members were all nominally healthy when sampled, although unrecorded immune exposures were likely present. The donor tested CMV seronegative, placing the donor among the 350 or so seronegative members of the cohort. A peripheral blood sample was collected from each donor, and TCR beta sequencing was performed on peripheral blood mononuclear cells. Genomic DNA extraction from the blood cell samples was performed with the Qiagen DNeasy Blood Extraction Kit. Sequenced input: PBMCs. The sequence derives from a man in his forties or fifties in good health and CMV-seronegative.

The sequence in DNA is TGTGCCAGCAGTGAGGGACAAGGGATGGCTGGAAACACCATATATTTT. Translated, this is CASSEGQGMAGNTIYF. The sequence is built from TRBV2 and TRBJ1-3; TRBD1 is perhaps the D gene, given 6 matching bases. Taken from cysteine to phenylalanine, the CDR3 has 16 residues. Of all the DNA, just the CDR3 is kept, 48 bases in frame from base 1. Reading the germline V gene gives CDR1 SNHLY and CDR2 FYNNEI. V is pared back by 3 bases and J by 2 bases, with 14 bases lying between the germline termini.